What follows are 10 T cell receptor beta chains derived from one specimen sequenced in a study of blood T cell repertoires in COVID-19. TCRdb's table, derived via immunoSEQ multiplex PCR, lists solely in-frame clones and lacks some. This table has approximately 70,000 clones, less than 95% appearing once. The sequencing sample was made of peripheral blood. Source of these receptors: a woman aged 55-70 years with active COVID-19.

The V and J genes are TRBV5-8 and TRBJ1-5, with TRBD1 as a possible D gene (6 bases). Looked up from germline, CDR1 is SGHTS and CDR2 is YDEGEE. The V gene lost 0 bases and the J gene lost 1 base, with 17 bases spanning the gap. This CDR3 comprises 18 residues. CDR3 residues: CASSLGETTGFSNQPQHF. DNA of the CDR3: TGTGCCAGCAGCTTGGGGGAAACCACAGGGTTCAGCAATCAGCCCCAGCATTTT.

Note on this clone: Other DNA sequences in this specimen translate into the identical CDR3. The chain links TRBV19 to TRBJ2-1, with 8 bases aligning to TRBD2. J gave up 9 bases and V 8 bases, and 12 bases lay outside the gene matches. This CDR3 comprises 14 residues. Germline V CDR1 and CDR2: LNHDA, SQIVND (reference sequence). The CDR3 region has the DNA TGTGCCAGTCGACAGGCGGGGGGAGACGGTGAGCAGTTCTTC. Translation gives CASRQAGGDGEQFF. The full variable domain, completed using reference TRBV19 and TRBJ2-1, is DGGITQSPKYLFRKEGQNVTLSCEQNLNHDAMYWYRQDPGQGLRLIYYSQIVNDFQKGDIAEGYSVSREKKESFPLTVTSAQKNPTAFYLCASRQAGGDGEQFFGPGTRLTVL.

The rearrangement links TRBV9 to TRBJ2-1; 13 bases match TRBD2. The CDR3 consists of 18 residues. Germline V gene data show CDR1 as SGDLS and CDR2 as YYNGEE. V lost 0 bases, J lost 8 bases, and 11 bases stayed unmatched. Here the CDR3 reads CASSVDLWGLAGNYEQFF. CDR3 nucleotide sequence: TGTGCCAGCAGCGTAGATTTGTGGGGACTAGCGGGAAACTATGAGCAGTTCTTC.

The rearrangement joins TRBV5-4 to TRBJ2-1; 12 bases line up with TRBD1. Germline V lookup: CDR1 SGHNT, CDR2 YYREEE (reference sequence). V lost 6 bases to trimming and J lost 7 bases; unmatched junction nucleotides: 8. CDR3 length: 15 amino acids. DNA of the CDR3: TGTGCCAGCACAGACCGGGACAGGGGGCGGAATGAGCAGTTCTTC. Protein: CASTDRDRGRNEQFF.

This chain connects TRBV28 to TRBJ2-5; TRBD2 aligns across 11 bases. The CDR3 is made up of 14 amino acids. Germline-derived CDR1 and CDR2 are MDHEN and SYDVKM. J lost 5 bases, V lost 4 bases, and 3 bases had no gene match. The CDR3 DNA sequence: TGTGCCAGCAGTTCCCCTAGCGGGAGGGAGACCCAGTACTTC. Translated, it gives CASSSPSGRETQYF.

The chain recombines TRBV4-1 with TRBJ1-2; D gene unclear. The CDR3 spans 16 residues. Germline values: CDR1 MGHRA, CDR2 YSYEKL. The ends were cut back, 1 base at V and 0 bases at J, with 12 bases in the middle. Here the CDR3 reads CASSQGRPGANYGYTF. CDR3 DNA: TGCGCCAGCAGCCAAGGTCGTCCGGGAGCTAACTATGGCTACACCTTC.

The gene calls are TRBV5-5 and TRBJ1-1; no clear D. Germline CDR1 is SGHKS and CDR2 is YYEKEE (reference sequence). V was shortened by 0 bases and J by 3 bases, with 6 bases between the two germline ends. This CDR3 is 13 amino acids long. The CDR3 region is CASSLEQHTEAFF. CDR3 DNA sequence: TGTGCCAGCAGCTTGGAACAGCACACTGAAGCTTTCTTT. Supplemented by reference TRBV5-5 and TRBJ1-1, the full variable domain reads DAGVTQSPTHLIKTRGQQVTLRCSPISGHKSVSWYQQVLGQGPQFIFQYYEKEERGRGNFPDRFSARQFPNYSSELNVNALLLGDSALYLCASSLEQHTEAFFGQGTRLTVV.

The CDR3 region has the DNA TGTGCCAGCAGCCGTACAGGACAAGAAGAGACCCAGTACTTC. Protein sequence: CASSRTGQEETQYF. The chain links TRBV3-1 (or the pseudogene TRBV3-2) to TRBJ2-5; D is perhaps TRBD1 (5 bases). V lost 4 bases, J lost 3 bases, and 12 bases lay in between. CDR3 length: 14 amino acids. In germline, CDR1 is LGHDT, CDR2 YNNKEL (reference sequence).

CDR3 protein: CASDVQGISGNTIYF. CDR3 in DNA: TGTGCCAGCGACGTACAGGGTATATCTGGAAACACCATATATTTT. The chain couples TRBV7-9 to TRBJ1-3; the D gene is possibly TRBD1 (6 bases). Trimming removed 8 bases at V and 1 base at J, with 15 bases between. The CDR3 length is 15 residues. The germline gives CDR1 SEHNR, CDR2 FQNEAQ (reference sequence).

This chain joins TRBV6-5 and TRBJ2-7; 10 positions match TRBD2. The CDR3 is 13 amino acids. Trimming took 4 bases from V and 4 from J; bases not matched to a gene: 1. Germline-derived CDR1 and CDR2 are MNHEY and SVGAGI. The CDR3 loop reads CASSLAGGYEQYF. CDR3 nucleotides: TGTGCCAGCAGTTTAGCGGGAGGATACGAGCAGTACTTC.